What follows are 15 T cell receptor beta chains derived from one specimen sequenced in a study of cytomegalovirus exposure and HLA in healthy donors. The PCR made use of 60 Vbeta and 13 Jbeta primers. The table came from immunoSEQ multiplex PCR; TCRdb's copy has only in-frame clones and leaves some out. This repertoire shows fewer than 200,000 clones, about 88% found once; its top ten account for over 2.5%. The sample consisted of PBMCs. These receptor sequences come from a man aged 25 to 40 in good health and CMV-seropositive.

The chain is built from TRBV5-1 and TRBJ2-7; 9 nucleotides align to TRBD1. V shed 3 bases and J 6 bases; nucleotides not matched to a gene: 4. Per germline, CDR1 SGHRS and CDR2 YFSETQ. The CDR3 consists of 13 residues. The CDR3 here is CASSWDRVFEQYF. The CDR3 nucleotides read TGCGCCAGCAGCTGGGACAGGGTTTTCGAGCAGTACTTC.

This sequence joins TRBV7-2 and TRBJ2-7; 9 bases match TRBD1. V lost 3 bases, J lost 3 bases, and 3 bases stayed unmatched. CDR1 and CDR2 from the germline V gene are SGHTA and FQGNSA. The length of the CDR3 is 14 residues. CDR3 residues: CASSLGQGGYEQYF. CDR3 sequence (DNA): TGTGCCAGCAGCTTGGGACAGGGAGGCTACGAGCAGTACTTC.

The V gene is TRBV7-9, the J gene TRBJ1-3; D unresolved. The V gene's germline CDR1 is SEHNR and CDR2 FQNEAQ (reference sequence). The length of the CDR3 is 12 residues. V lost 5 bases, J lost 16 bases, and 18 bases lay in between. The CDR3 sequence: CASSLLEVFRYF. CDR3 nucleotides: TGTGCCAGCAGCCTCCTCGAGGTATTCCGTTATTTT.

The rearrangement links TRBV7-9 to TRBJ1-2; D possibly corresponds to TRBD1 (5 bases). Trimming cost V 3 bases and J 7 bases, with 27 bases left between them. CDR3 size: 18 residues. The germline V gene encodes CDR1 SEHNR and CDR2 FQNEAQ (reference sequence). CDR3 protein: CASSLGYGGARGSTGYTF. CDR3 in DNA: TGTGCCAGCAGCTTGGGGTACGGCGGGGCGCGGGGCTCTACTGGCTACACCTTC.

The sample holds one count of this clone. The chain combines TRBV7-3 with TRBJ2-5, with D uncertain. The CDR3 runs 14 residues. Germline CDR1 reads SGHTA; CDR2 reads FQGTGA. The V end was cut by 1 base, the J end by 0 bases, with 6 bases between. CDR3 bases: TGTGCCAGCAGCTTAAACCGGGACCAAGAGACCCAGTACTTC. Residues: CASSLNRDQETQYF. Full variable domain (missing parts from reference TRBV7-3 and TRBJ2-5): GAGVSQTPSNKVTEKGKYVELRCDPISGHTALYWYRQSLGQGPEFLIYFQGTGAADDSGLPNDRFFAVRPEGSVSTLKIQRTERGDSAVYLCASSLNRDQETQYFGPGTRLLVL.

J is TRBJ2-1 and V is TRBV19, with a possible D match to TRBD2 (6 bases). The CDR3 is 13 residues long. Germline-derived CDR1 and CDR2 are LNHDA and SQIVND (reference sequence). The V end lost 6 bases, the J end lost 4 bases, and 10 bases lay between the germline ends. In nucleotides, the CDR3 is TGTGCCAGTAGGGAGCGGGTGTACAATGAGCAGTTCTTC. This codes for CASRERVYNEQFF.

The chain employs TRBV10-2 and TRBJ2-7; D remains ambiguous. V lost 4 bases and J 5 bases, leaving 12 bases between the germline ends. The CDR3 loop spans 13 amino acids. Germline V gene data show CDR1 as WSHSY and CDR2 as SAAADI. The chain's CDR3 is CASSGQDPNEQYV. CDR3 sequence (DNA): TGCGCCAGCAGTGGGCAGGATCCCAACGAGCAGTACGTC.

The gene calls are TRBV7-9 and TRBJ1-1; tentatively, D is TRBD1 (6 bases). The CDR3 spans 14 residues. In germline, CDR1 is SEHNR, CDR2 FQNEAQ (reference sequence). V lost 3 bases to trimming and J lost 3 bases, with 11 bases between them. DNA for the CDR3: TGTGCCAGCAGCTTCAGGGGCGAGGACACTGAAGCTTTCTTT. Encoded protein: CASSFRGEDTEAFF.

The chain employs TRBV7-2 and TRBJ1-1; 8 bases match TRBD1. Per germline, CDR1 SGHTA and CDR2 FQGNSA. The CDR3 totals 12 residues. The V and J ends lost 5 bases and 7 bases, in that order; junction bases with no gene match: 3. CDR3 coding DNA: TGTGCCAGCAGCCAGACAGGGGATGAAGCTTTCTTT. Translating gives CASSQTGDEAFF.

This chain connects TRBV5-4 to TRBJ1-3; D gene uncertain. This CDR3 contains 14 residues. V dropped 5 bases and J dropped 0 bases, with 9 bases sitting between them. Germline V gives CDR1 SGHNT, CDR2 YYREEE (reference sequence). CDR3 in DNA: TGTGCCAGCAGTAGCGAGAGCTCTGGAAACACCATATATTTT. Amino acids: CASSSESSGNTIYF.

The rearrangement uses TRBV7-2 and TRBJ2-1, with 9 bases lining up with TRBD2. J was trimmed by 5 bases and V by 4 bases; bases with no gene match: 6. Germline lookup yields CDR1 SGHTA and CDR2 FQGNSA. The CDR3 totals 15 residues. The CDR3 nucleotides are TGTGCCAGCAGCTACCGGACTAGCGCACACAATGAGCAGTTCTTC. This sequence encodes CASSYRTSAHNEQFF.

V and J are TRBV29-1 and TRBJ2-2; D is unclear. V lost 3 bases and J lost 2, with 7 bases in between. This CDR3 is 13 amino acids long. In germline, CDR1 is SQVTM, CDR2 ANQGSEA. The CDR3 DNA follows: TGCAGCGTTGAGACGACAAACACCGGGGAGCTGTTTTTT. It yields the protein CSVETTNTGELFF.

In its sample, this clone was seen once. This chain joins TRBV6-1 and TRBJ1-6; 7 bases map to TRBD1. The CDR3 has 16 residues. Trimming took 2 bases from V and 6 from J; bases not matched to a gene: 7. Germline CDR1 and CDR2: MNHNS and SASEGT. DNA of the CDR3: TGTGCCAGCAGTGAAAAAGGGAACAGGGGTAATTCACCCCTCCACTTT. As protein: CASSEKGNRGNSPLHF.

The chain joins TRBV7-2 to TRBJ2-1; D is possibly TRBD2 (7 bases). The CDR3 is 14 amino acids. Germline assignment: CDR1 SGHTA and CDR2 FQGNSA. The V end was cut by 4 bases, the J end by 7 bases, with 14 bases between. The DNA of the CDR3 is TGTGCCAGCAGCTGGGCGGGGGCCCAGAATGAGCAGTTCTTC. Its protein product is CASSWAGAQNEQFF.

The chain uses TRBV30 and TRBJ2-1, with TRBD2 identical over 7 bases. The length of the CDR3 is 18 residues. V trimming: 1 base; J trimming: 6 bases; junction bases outside the gene matches: 18. Germline CDR1 GTSNPN, CDR2 SVGIG (reference sequence). The CDR3 DNA follows: TGTGCCTGGAGTGCCTGGGACGTACGGGAGGCCGATTCCAATGAGCAGTTCTTC. Translating gives CAWSAWDVREADSNEQFF.